These 27 T cell receptor beta chains were sequenced from one sample in a study of T cells after yellow fever vaccination. TCRdb re-derived calls from the 5' RACE reads in MiXCR, one entry per CDR3 protein. The data hold more than 110,000 distinct CDR3 sequences, with approximately 6.6% observed a single time. The starting material was CD4+ T cells sorted from PBMCs, obtained 10 days after the yellow fever booster vaccination. All receptors derive from a man in his thirties or forties who received the YFV17D yellow fever vaccine.

This clonotype was counted many times. The J gene is TRBJ2-1, the V gene TRBV6-5; possibly TRBD2 for D (6 bases). Germline values: CDR1 MNHEY, CDR2 SVGAGI. The CDR3 sequence is 17 residues long. V gave up 7 bases and J gave up 1 base, with 20 bases separating them. In DNA, the CDR3 is TGTGCCAGCACCCGAGAGAATAGCGGCAAATCCTACAATGAGCAGTTCTTC. Translated, it gives CASTRENSGKSYNEQFF.

This clonotype occurred many times. This chain uses TRBV7-2 with TRBJ1-5, with 7 bases aligning to TRBD1. Germline loops: CDR1 SGHTA, CDR2 FQGNSA. This CDR3 region has 14 residues. V shed 6 bases, J shed 2 bases, and the junction held 4 bases outside the gene matches. The CDR3 DNA is TGTGCCAGCAGTTCCACAGGGGGCAATCAGCCCCAGCATTTT. This codes for CASSSTGGNQPQHF.

There are a few counts of this clonotype. V gene TRBV5-4 combines with J gene TRBJ2-7; D is possibly TRBD2 (5 bases). The germline V gene encodes CDR1 SGHNT and CDR2 YYREEE (reference sequence). Deletions cut 4 bases from V and 6 bases from J, with 14 bases between. The CDR3 has 13 residues. Here the CDR3 DNA reads TGTGCCAGCAGCACAAACTTACGGGGCGAGCAGTACTTC. It encodes CASSTNLRGEQYF.

This clonotype came up a few times. The chain uses TRBV6-5 and TRBJ2-1; TRBD2 matches at 10 bases. There are 16 residues in the CDR3. With V trimmed by 3 bases and J by 0 bases, 2 bases remained unmatched. The V gene's germline CDR1 is MNHEY and CDR2 SVGAGI. CDR3 in amino acids: CASSYGLAVSYNEQFF. CDR3 nucleotide sequence: TGTGCCAGCAGTTATGGACTAGCGGTCTCCTACAATGAGCAGTTCTTC.

This clonotype was seen at least ten times. V is TRBV7-2 and J is TRBJ1-5; D may be TRBD1 (6 bases). Trimming took off 4 bases at V and 0 bases at J, with 13 bases between the two ends. This CDR3 has 16 residues. The germline gives CDR1 SGHTA, CDR2 FQGNSA. The chain's CDR3 is CASSSQTGYSNQPQHF. In DNA, the CDR3 is TGTGCCAGCAGCTCCCAGACAGGTTATAGCAATCAGCCCCAGCATTTT.

In this sample, this clonotype turned up many times. V usage is TRBV10-2 and J usage is TRBJ1-4; D is ambiguous. CDR3 length equals 14 residues. Germline V gives CDR1 WSHSY, CDR2 SAAADI. Between the trimmed V and J ends, which lost 7 bases and 0 bases, there was a span of 9 bases. The CDR3 protein is CASKIGSTNEKLFF. The CDR3 DNA follows: TGCGCCAGCAAAATAGGCTCAACTAATGAAAAACTGTTTTTT.

This clonotype was seen repeatedly, ten times or more. The chain uses TRBV19 and TRBJ2-7; D could derive from TRBD1 or TRBD2 (5 bases each). The germline V gene has CDR1 LNHDA and CDR2 SQIVND (reference sequence). V lost 5 bases to trimming and J lost 6 bases, with 20 bases between them. CDR3 length equals 15 residues. CDR3 in amino acids: CASSPRDDHPSEQYF. For the CDR3, the DNA is TGTGCCAGTAGTCCCCGGGACGATCACCCTAGCGAGCAGTACTTC. The variable domain in full, with the rest retrieved from reference TRBV19 and TRBJ2-7, is DGGITQSPKYLFRKEGQNVTLSCEQNLNHDAMYWYRQDPGQGLRLIYYSQIVNDFQKGDIAEGYSVSREKKESFPLTVTSAQKNPTAFYLCASSPRDDHPSEQYFGPGTRLTVT.

In its sample, this clonotype was seen many times. The J gene is TRBJ2-7, the V gene TRBV5-4, with 11 positions matching TRBD1. CDR3 size: 15 residues. In germline, CDR1 is SGHNT, CDR2 YYREEE (reference sequence). Trimming removed 1 base from V and 2 bases from J; junction bases left unmatched: 2. The CDR3 sequence: CASSLLDRGPYEQYF. The CDR3 DNA reads as TGTGCCAGCAGCTTGCTGGACAGGGGGCCCTACGAGCAGTACTTC.

This clonotype was detected ten times or more. This chain connects TRBV28 to TRBJ2-7; 11 nucleotides agree with TRBD2. The CDR3 covers 17 residues. Germline V gene lookup returns CDR1 MDHEN and CDR2 SYDVKM. V was pared by 3 bases and J by 1 base, with 8 bases of the junction left unmatched. The CDR3 bases are TGTGCCAGCAGTTTCCTAACTAGCGGGAGACCGTCCTACGAGCAGTACTTC. Translating it yields CASSFLTSGRPSYEQYF. Complete variable domain (other parts from reference TRBV28 and TRBJ2-7): DVKVTQSSRYLVKRTGEKVFLECVQDMDHENMFWYRQDPGLGLRLIYFSYDVKMKEKGDIPEGYSVSREKKERFSLILESASTNQTSMYLCASSFLTSGRPSYEQYFGPGTRLTVT.

This clonotype occurred many times. The chain couples TRBV24-1 to TRBJ2-1, with unresolved D. CDR3 length: 14 amino acids. Germline V gene sequence: CDR1 KGHDR, CDR2 SFDVKD. Trimming removed 5 bases at V and 0 bases at J, with 7 bases between. CDR3 in amino acids: CATSVTGSYNEQFF. The CDR3 region has the DNA TGTGCCACCAGTGTTACTGGCTCCTACAATGAGCAGTTCTTC.

This clonotype has at least ten counts. The CDR3 DNA follows: TGTGCCAGCAGCTTATTACTAGACGAGCAGTACTTC. It translates to CASSLLLDEQYF. The J gene is TRBJ2-7, the V gene TRBV7-9; tentatively, D is TRBD2 (5 bases). V lost 2 bases and J lost 5, with 7 bases in between. CDR3 size: 12 residues. Per germline, CDR1 SEHNR and CDR2 FQNEAQ (reference sequence).

This clonotype appeared many times. This sequence joins TRBV5-6 and TRBJ1-3; no clear D gene. CDR1 is SGHDT, CDR2 YYEEEE, per germline. V lost 2 bases to trimming and J lost 2 bases, with 2 bases between them. The CDR3 covers 12 residues. DNA of the CDR3: TGTGCCAGCAGCTTTACTGGAAACACCATATATTTT. Its translation: CASSFTGNTIYF.

This clonotype appeared a few times. V and J are TRBV6-2 or TRBV6-3 and TRBJ1-1; a possible D gene is TRBD1 (5 bases). CDR3 length equals 14 residues. Trimming removed 4 bases at V and 7 bases at J, with 16 bases between. Germline V CDR1 and CDR2: MNHEY, SVGEGT. The DNA of the CDR3 is TGTGCCAGCAGTTCGGATACCCAGGGAGTTGAAGCTTTCTTT. As protein: CASSSDTQGVEAFF.

This clonotype was observed at least ten times. The V and J genes are TRBV7-3 and TRBJ2-3; D might be TRBD2 (6 bases). CDR3 size: 15 residues. Trimming shortened V by 4 bases and J by 5 bases, and 16 bases separated the two germline ends. Germline loops: CDR1 SGHTA, CDR2 FQGTGA. The CDR3 region is CASSSRAGAGDTQYF. CDR3 sequence (DNA): TGTGCCAGCAGCTCGAGGGCAGGAGCGGGAGATACGCAGTATTTT.

A word on this clonotype: Just one base apart from a much larger clone, this may be a read error. The chain has TRBV24-1 and TRBJ2-1; D possibly corresponds to TRBD2 (5 bases). Germline V gives CDR1 KGHDR, CDR2 SFDVKD. The V and J ends lost 3 bases and 8 bases respectively, with 13 bases between them. CDR3 length: 14 residues. The CDR3 is CATSDPRTGYEQFF. In DNA, the CDR3 is TGTGCCACCAGTGATCCGCGGACTGGATATGAGCAGTTCTTC.

In its sample, this clonotype was seen many times. V is TRBV10-3 and J is TRBJ2-3, with D perhaps TRBD1 (5 bases). Germline-derived CDR1 and CDR2 are ENHRY and SYGVKD. Trimming stripped 5 bases from V and 4 bases from J, with 16 bases between. The CDR3 runs to 15 residues. The CDR3 reads CAISPQGARADTQYF. CDR3 DNA: TGTGCCATCAGTCCGCAGGGTGCTCGGGCAGATACGCAGTATTTT.

This clonotype was seen at least ten times. This chain connects TRBV12-3 or TRBV12-4 to TRBJ2-1; D possibly corresponds to TRBD1 (6 bases). CDR3 size: 19 residues. Trimming left V 6 bases short and J 7 bases short, with 31 bases between. DNA for the CDR3: TGTGCCAGCAGCGCTCAAGGGGACGCCCGGTTAGGGGGTAGGAATGAGCAGTTCTTC. Its protein product is CASSAQGDARLGGRNEQFF.

This clonotype was counted ten times or more. Here the CDR3 DNA reads TGCGCCAGCAGCTTGGCGCCGGGACTAGCGGACGAGCAGTACTTC. Amino acid sequence: CASSLAPGLADEQYF. The chain is built from TRBV5-1 and TRBJ2-7; 11 bases line up with TRBD2. This CDR3 comprises 15 residues. V lost 0 bases to trimming and J lost 5 bases; unmatched junction nucleotides: 4. Germline V CDR1 and CDR2: SGHRS, YFSETQ.

This clonotype was detected only a few times. The CDR3 DNA is TGTGCCAGCAGCCCGGATTACGGCACTGAAGCTTTCTTT. As protein: CASSPDYGTEAFF. V is TRBV3-1 and J is TRBJ1-1; D is undetermined. Trimming removed 4 bases from V and 4 bases from J, with 10 bases in between. CDR1 and CDR2 (germline): LGHDT, YNNKEL (reference sequence). There are 13 residues in the CDR3.

In its sample, this clonotype was seen many times. The chain has TRBV11-2 and TRBJ2-3, with D possibly matching TRBD2 (6 bases). Germline values: CDR1 SGHAT, CDR2 FQNNGV. Trimming removed 4 bases from V and 0 bases from J, with 17 bases in between. The length of the CDR3 is 17 residues. CDR3 DNA: TGTGCCAGCAGCTCAGATCTAGCGCTCACTAGCACAGATACGCAGTATTTT. It encodes CASSSDLALTSTDTQYF.

Many counts were recorded for this clonotype. The chain links TRBV12-3 or TRBV12-4 to TRBJ2-1, with a weak D call TRBD2 (6 bases). Trimming took 5 bases from V and 4 from J, leaving 12 bases between them. The CDR3 loop spans 14 amino acids. This CDR3 is CASSAQLAYNEQFF. The DNA for the CDR3 is TGTGCCAGCAGTGCTCAACTAGCTTACAATGAGCAGTTCTTC.

Many counts were recorded for this clonotype. V and J are TRBV7-9 and TRBJ2-7, with D hard to call. V lost 0 bases, J lost 5 bases, and 17 bases lay in between. The CDR3 contains 16 residues. In germline, CDR1 is SEHNR, CDR2 FQNEAQ (reference sequence). The CDR3 DNA reads TGTGCCAGCAGCTTAGCTTTTTCCTCCTCCGCGCACGAGCAGTACTTC. Its protein product is CASSLAFSSSAHEQYF. Looking up the rest from reference TRBV7-9 and TRBJ2-7 gives the full variable domain: DTGVSQNPRHKITKRGQNVTFRCDPISEHNRLYWYRQTLGQGPEFLTYFQNEAQLEKSRLLSDRFSAERPKGSFSTLEIQRTEQGDSAMYLCASSLAFSSSAHEQYFGPGTRLTVT.

This clonotype was seen many times. The rearrangement joins TRBV6-5 to TRBJ1-2; D is unresolved. The V gene lost 5 bases and the J gene lost 7 bases, with 17 bases spanning the gap. The CDR3 runs to 14 residues. The germline gives CDR1 MNHEY, CDR2 SVGAGI. The CDR3 protein is CASSRYEPSGGYTF. The CDR3 DNA follows: TGTGCCAGCAGTCGGTATGAGCCAAGTGGTGGCTACACCTTC.

This clonotype occurred many times. The gene calls are TRBV14 and TRBJ1-2, with a possible D match to TRBD1 (5 bases). The V end lost 0 bases, the J end lost 4 bases, and 12 bases lay between the germline ends. Germline V CDR1 and CDR2: SGHDN, FVKESK. This CDR3 comprises 15 residues. The CDR3 region is CASSQDSPGTYGYTF. CDR3 coding DNA: TGTGCCAGCAGCCAAGATAGTCCAGGGACCTATGGCTACACCTTC.

As for this clonotype: This clone may be a read error of a much larger clone one base away. The chain recombines TRBV3-1 with TRBJ2-1; D is possibly TRBD1 or TRBD2 (5 bases each). The CDR3 consists of 15 residues. Per germline, CDR1 LGHDT and CDR2 YNNKEL (reference sequence). Trimming removed 5 bases at V and 6 bases at J, with 17 bases between. CDR3 sequence reads: CASSGGPGLANEQFF. CDR3 DNA sequence: TGTGCCAGCAGCGGGGGACCGGGGCTTGCCAATGAGCAGTTCTTC.

Many counts were recorded for this clonotype. V usage is TRBV29-1 and J usage is TRBJ2-1, with TRBD2 matching over 11 bases. Per the germline V gene, CDR1 is SQVTM and CDR2 is ANQGSEA. The V gene end was trimmed by 4 bases and the J gene end by 2 bases; junction bases not matched to a gene: 13. CDR3 size: 18 residues. Written as DNA, the CDR3 is TGCAGCGTTGGAGGCGGTAGCGGGAGGGTCCTCCCCTACAATGAGCAGTTCTTC. It specifies CSVGGGSGRVLPYNEQFF.

The table lists this clonotype with many counts. The chain joins TRBV20-1 to TRBJ2-7; D may correspond to TRBD1 or TRBD2 (5 bases each). The CDR3 contains 13 residues. Trimming stripped 3 bases from V and 1 base from J, with 10 bases between. Germline V gives CDR1 DFQATT, CDR2 SNEGSKA (reference sequence). The CDR3 reads CSASSGGSYEQYF. Here the CDR3 DNA reads TGCAGTGCTAGTTCTGGGGGATCCTACGAGCAGTACTTC.